This TCR beta chain was identified in a study of cytomegalovirus exposure and HLA in healthy donors. Researchers ran the PCR with 60 Vbeta and 13 Jbeta primers. Clones were sequenced by immunoSEQ multiplex PCR, and TCRdb holds only the in-frame ones, with some missing. This sample carries about 180,000 clones, over 65% of them seen once, and the ten largest clones take less than 4.5%. From germline, CDR1 is GTSNPN and CDR2 SVGIG (reference sequence). V shed 1 base and J 4 bases; nucleotides not matched to a gene: 2. This CDR3 spans 14 amino acids. The V and J genes are TRBV30 and TRBJ1-2, with TRBD1 matching over 11 bases. This sequence originates from a woman aged 55 to 70 in good health and CMV-seropositive. Sequencing used PBMCs. The CDR3 DNA sequence: TGTGCCTGGAGTGGAGGACAGGGGGCCTATGGCTACACCTTC. It translates to CAWSGGQGAYGYTF.